A selection of T cell receptor beta chains follows, all from one sample in a study of cytomegalovirus exposure and HLA in healthy donors. The data were produced by immunoSEQ multiplex PCR, yet TCRdb's version contains in-frame clones alone and is incomplete. Altogether some 100,000 clones are present, about 75% being singletons, with the ten largest covering under 5.5%. Specimen: PBMCs. The source of these receptors is a woman younger than 35 in good health and CMV-seropositive. Each CDR3 is given with its conserved first and last residue. A D gene is named only where the DNA matches it firmly. The size of a clone is reported for some rows only, either as once, few or many, or as a class for expanded clones.

>TRBD2|TRBV6-5|few|TRBJ2-1
CASRPSPGLPQFF
TGTGCCAGCAGACCGTCCCCGGGACTACCACAGTTCTTC
>.|TRBV18|.|TRBJ2-7
CASSPQNRSSYEQYF
TGTGCCAGCTCACCACAAAACAGGAGCTCCTACGAGCAGTACTTC
>.|TRBV11-3|.|TRBJ1-1
CASSSGAGSLNTEAFF
TGTGCCAGCAGCTCAGGGGCAGGCTCCCTGAACACTGAAGCTTTCTTT
>.|TRBV11-3|.|TRBJ2-1
CASSLGTNVGDEQFF
TGTGCCAGCAGCTTAGGAACTAACGTAGGGGATGAGCAGTTCTTC
>TRBD1|TRBV7-6|once|TRBJ1-1
CASSFGQGGTEAFF
TGTGCCAGCAGCTTCGGACAGGGTGGCACTGAAGCTTTCTTT
>TRBD1|TRBV29-1|.|TRBJ1-5
CSVEDGTESNQPQHF
TGCAGCGTTGAAGATGGGACAGAGAGCAATCAGCCCCAGCATTTT
>.|TRBV6-4|.|TRBJ2-2
CASSPQGGPSGELFF
TGTGCCAGCTCCCCACAGGGCGGGCCCTCCGGGGAGCTGTTTTTT
>.|TRBV4-2|.|TRBJ1-5
CASSQDPGGSNQPQHF
TGTGCCAGCAGCCAAGACCCGGGAGGAAGCAATCAGCCCCAGCATTTT
>.|TRBV27|.|TRBJ2-7
CASRGGGGYEQYF
TGTGCCAGCAGAGGAGGGGGCGGCTACGAGCAGTACTTC
>TRBD2|TRBV7-2|few|TRBJ2-1
CASSPTSAVSYNEQFF
TGTGCCAGCAGCCCAACTAGCGCCGTTTCCTACAATGAGCAGTTCTTC
>.|TRBV19|.|TRBJ1-1
CASRAPGLKNTEAFF
TGTGCCAGTAGGGCCCCAGGACTGAAGAACACTGAAGCTTTCTTT
>.|TRBV27|few|TRBJ2-3
CASRAPGRTSTDTQYF
TGTGCCAGCAGGGCCCCTGGGCGGACTAGCACAGATACGCAGTATTTT
>TRBD2|TRBV5-4|.|TRBJ2-7
CASSPERGSAGGVYYEQYF
TGTGCCAGCAGCCCCGAAAGGGGTTCAGCGGGAGGGGTTTACTACGAGCAGTACTTC
>.|TRBV7-8|.|TRBJ1-5
CASSLPRRERDQPQHF
TGTGCCAGCAGCTTACCCCGGAGGGAGAGGGATCAGCCCCAGCATTTT
>.|TRBV28|.|TRBJ2-7
CASSSSVLNEQYF
TGTGCCAGCAGCTCCTCAGTTCTCAACGAGCAGTACTTC